The next 24 T cell receptor beta chains were all read from a single sample in a study of blood T cell repertoires in COVID-19. Using immunoSEQ multiplex PCR, the repertoire was profiled, and TCRdb retains in-frame clones only, with some absent. The table includes 300,000 to 400,000 clones, around 84% detected once. The sample consisted of peripheral blood. All receptors derive from a human donor in a cohort sampled during active COVID-19.

This sequence joins TRBV28 and TRBJ2-7, with TRBD2 matching over 7 bases. The V gene's germline CDR1 is MDHEN and CDR2 SYDVKM. This CDR3 comprises 14 residues. The ends lost 2 bases at V and 7 bases at J; junction bases unmatched: 8. This CDR3 reads CASSLAGESREQYF. DNA for the CDR3: TGTGCCAGCAGTTTAGCGGGAGAGTCGAGGGAGCAGTACTTC.

The chain couples TRBV2 to TRBJ1-2; 7 nucleotides match TRBD1. CDR3 length: 16 amino acids. In germline, CDR1 is SNHLY, CDR2 FYNNEI. V dropped 6 bases and J dropped 0; count of bases not matched to a gene: 10. DNA of the CDR3: TGTGCCAGCAGCCCATCGGGGACAGAGTCTAACTATGGCTACACCTTC. It is translated as CASSPSGTESNYGYTF.

This clone was seen a single time. The rearrangement uses TRBV30 and TRBJ1-4; TRBD1 matches at 8 bases. This CDR3 comprises 14 residues. V was pared by 2 bases and J by 8 bases, with 7 bases of the junction left unmatched. CDR1 GTSNPN and CDR2 SVGIG come from the germline V gene (reference sequence). The CDR3 nucleotides are TGTGCCTGGAGTACAGGGGGGGAGAGGGAAAAACTGTTTTTT. This translates into CAWSTGGEREKLFF.

The chain carries TRBV7-9 and TRBJ1-1; no reliable D call. Germline CDR1 SEHNR, CDR2 FQNEAQ (reference sequence). The CDR3 spans 15 residues. Trimming cost V 1 base and J 5 bases, with 14 bases left between them. Written as DNA, the CDR3 is TGTGCCAGCAGCTTAGTGTTGACGGCGGGGACTGAAGCTTTCTTT. Translation gives CASSLVLTAGTEAFF.

The rearrangement joins TRBV7-2 to TRBJ2-2, with TRBD1 identical over 8 bases. The germline CDR1 and CDR2 sequences are SGHTA and FQGNSA. This CDR3 contains 17 residues. V was clipped by 2 bases and J by 5 bases; unmatched bases: 10. In nucleotides, the CDR3 is TGTGCCAGCAGCTTAAGGGCAGGGGGCTTAGAAACCGGGGAGCTGTTTTTT. Its translation: CASSLRAGGLETGELFF. Full variable domain (outside the CDR3, taken from reference TRBV7-2 and TRBJ2-2): GAGVSQSPSNKVTEKGKDVELRCDPISGHTALYWYRQSLGQGLEFLIYFQGNSAPDKSGLPSDRFSAERTGGSVSTLTIQRTQQEDSAVYLCASSLRAGGLETGELFFGEGSRLTVL.

The V call is TRBV12-3 or TRBV12-4, the J call TRBJ2-7, with TRBD2 as a possible D gene (6 bases). V shed 3 bases and J shed 6 bases, with 12 bases lying between them. The length of the CDR3 is 13 residues. CDR3 sequence: CASSLTRRAEQYF. The DNA of the CDR3 is TGTGCCAGCAGTTTGACTAGAAGGGCCGAGCAGTACTTC.

V and J are TRBV28 and TRBJ2-7, with 7 bases aligning to TRBD2. Trimming at V came to 1 base and at J to 7 bases, leaving 13 bases not matched to a gene. CDR1 MDHEN and CDR2 SYDVKM come from the germline V gene. The CDR3 loop spans 16 amino acids. In DNA form, the CDR3 reads TGTGCCAGCAGTTTATCCAGGACTAGTGCCCTTAGTGAGCAGTACTTC. Protein sequence: CASSLSRTSALSEQYF. The variable domain in full, completed from reference TRBV28 and TRBJ2-7, reads DVKVTQSSRYLVKRTGEKVFLECVQDMDHENMFWYRQDPGLGLRLIYFSYDVKMKEKGDIPEGYSVSREKKERFSLILESASTNQTSMYLCASSLSRTSALSEQYFGPGTRLTVT.

The CDR3 sequence: CASKDTAWVGELFF. In DNA form, the CDR3 reads TGTGCCAGTAAGGACACGGCATGGGTCGGGGAGCTGTTTTTT. V is TRBV7-8 and J is TRBJ2-2, with D maybe TRBD1 (5 bases). Germline CDR1 and CDR2: SGHVS and FQNEAQ. The V end was cut by 9 bases, the J end by 7 bases, with 18 bases between. The CDR3 is made up of 14 amino acids.

J is TRBJ1-4 and V is TRBV5-5; tentative D call: TRBD1 (5 bases). This CDR3 has 17 residues. Germline CDR1 SGHKS, CDR2 YYEKEE (reference sequence). Trimming stripped 1 base from V and 0 bases from J, with 13 bases between. CDR3 residues: CASSLFFRGATNEKLFF. The DNA for the CDR3 is TGTGCCAGCAGCTTGTTCTTTAGGGGTGCAACTAATGAAAAACTGTTTTTT.

This chain uses TRBV5-5 with TRBJ2-5, with a possible D match to TRBD1 (6 bases). V lost 4 bases, J lost 7 bases, and 20 bases lay in between. Germline assignment: CDR1 SGHKS and CDR2 YYEKEE (reference sequence). There are 15 residues in the CDR3. The CDR3 spells CASSPGPGQPLTQYF. The CDR3 nucleotides read TGTGCCAGCAGCCCGGGGCCAGGACAGCCCCTGACCCAGTACTTC.

This clone is a singleton in its sample. This chain uses TRBV9 with TRBJ2-7, with D tentatively TRBD1 (6 bases). The germline gives CDR1 SGDLS, CDR2 YYNGEE. CDR3 length: 14 amino acids. V dropped 4 bases and J dropped 2 bases, with 13 bases sitting between them. For the CDR3, the DNA is TGTGCCAGCAGCCCCCAGGGGATTCCCTACGAGCAGTACTTC. It translates to CASSPQGIPYEQYF.

The chain has TRBV30 and TRBJ1-3, with D hard to call. The V gene's germline CDR1 is GTSNPN and CDR2 SVGIG (reference sequence). The germline V and J ends were trimmed by 0 bases and 4 bases, with 10 bases remaining between them. This CDR3 comprises 14 residues. The CDR3 bases are TGTGCCTGGAGTGTAGGAGTGTCGGGAAACACCATATATTTT. Amino acids: CAWSVGVSGNTIYF.

In its sample, this clone was seen a few times. V is TRBV6-5 and J is TRBJ2-7; possibly TRBD1 for D (5 bases). Germline CDR1 and CDR2: MNHEY and SVGAGI. The CDR3 extends over 12 amino acids. The germline V and J ends were trimmed by 8 bases and 0 bases, with 8 bases remaining between them. CDR3 bases: TGTGCCAGCTCGGACAACTCCTACGAGCAGTACTTC. Translating gives CASSDNSYEQYF.

CDR3 coding DNA: TGTGCCTGGAGTGTTAGCGCAGAGCAGTTCTTC. The encoded protein is CAWSVSAEQFF. The rearrangement joins TRBV30 to TRBJ2-1; D is possibly TRBD2 (5 bases). The germline V and J ends were trimmed by 0 bases and 10 bases, with 7 bases remaining between them. The CDR3 loop spans 11 amino acids. CDR1 is GTSNPN, CDR2 SVGIG, per germline (reference sequence).

In this sample, this clone turned up many times. The V and J genes are TRBV5-4 and TRBJ2-1; 10 bases match TRBD1. CDR1 and CDR2 (germline): SGHNT, YYREEE (reference sequence). With V trimmed by 8 bases and J by 5 bases, 16 bases remained unmatched. This CDR3 is built from 17 residues. In DNA form, the CDR3 reads TGTGCCAGTAGTTCGGAGGTGGGACAGGGGAAGGACAATGAGCAGTTCTTC. This encodes CASSSEVGQGKDNEQFF.

V gene TRBV27 combines with J gene TRBJ1-1; possible D gene TRBD1, 5 bases. The length of the CDR3 is 14 residues. CDR1 and CDR2 from the germline V gene are MNHEY and SMNVEV (reference sequence). Trimming stripped 5 bases from V and 6 bases from J, with 16 bases between. CDR3 region: CASSPGGALAEAFF. CDR3 DNA: TGTGCCAGCAGTCCGGGGGGAGCCCTAGCTGAAGCTTTCTTT.

J is TRBJ1-2 and V is TRBV5-1, with TRBD1 matching over 8 bases. In germline, CDR1 is SGHRS, CDR2 YFSETQ. The CDR3 spans 15 residues. V shed 6 bases and J 8 bases; nucleotides not matched to a gene: 15. CDR3 nucleotide sequence: TGCGCCAGCAACTACGAGCCCAGGGGGCGAGGCGGCTACACCTTC. This encodes CASNYEPRGRGGYTF. The variable domain in full, completed from reference TRBV5-1 and TRBJ1-2, reads KAGVTQTPRYLIKTRGQQVTLSCSPISGHRSVSWYQQTPGQGLQFLFEYFSETQRNKGNFPGRFSGRQFSNSRSEMNVSTLELGDSALYLCASNYEPRGRGGYTFGSGTRLTVV.

Here the CDR3 reads CASSFYSTDPGNTIYF. The CDR3 DNA sequence: TGCGCCAGCAGCTTCTACTCGACAGACCCTGGAAACACCATATATTTT. The chain has TRBV5-1 and TRBJ1-3, with a weak D call TRBD1 (5 bases). V lost 2 bases and J 2 bases, leaving 14 bases between the germline ends. Germline lookup yields CDR1 SGHRS and CDR2 YFSETQ. The CDR3 covers 16 residues.

The chain couples TRBV11-2 to TRBJ2-5; the D gene is possibly TRBD2 (7 bases). In germline, CDR1 is SGHAT, CDR2 FQNNGV. V lost 5 bases and J lost 3, with 13 bases in between. The CDR3 has 14 amino acids. The CDR3 is CASSPWGGEETQYF. The CDR3 DNA reads as TGTGCCAGCAGCCCTTGGGGGGGCGAAGAGACCCAGTACTTC.

The rearrangement uses TRBV5-6 and TRBJ1-3; TRBD1 matches at 9 bases. Germline V gene data show CDR1 as SGHDT and CDR2 as YYEEEE. V trimming: 4 bases; J trimming: 4 bases; junction bases outside the gene matches: 6. The CDR3 has 15 residues. CDR3 sequence (DNA): TGTGCCAGCAGCAATAACAGGGGGCCAGGAAACACCATATATTTT. It codes for CASSNNRGPGNTIYF.

This chain uses TRBV27 with TRBJ1-5; D remains unclear. Germline CDR1 and CDR2: MNHEY and SMNVEV (reference sequence). V lost 0 bases and J 4 bases, leaving 10 bases between the germline ends. The CDR3 is 15 amino acids. CDR3: CASSLSSQINQPQHF. Here the CDR3 DNA reads TGTGCCAGCAGTTTATCGAGCCAAATTAATCAGCCCCAGCATTTT.

The rearrangement links TRBV14 to TRBJ2-2; 13 nucleotides align to TRBD2. V shed 1 base, J shed 0 bases, and the junction held 5 bases outside the gene matches. The CDR3 extends over 19 amino acids. CDR1 and CDR2 (germline): SGHDN, FVKESK. As DNA, the CDR3 is TGTGCCAGCAGCCAAGTACCAGGACTAGCGGGAGCGAACACCGGGGAGCTGTTTTTT. It encodes CASSQVPGLAGANTGELFF.

The CDR3 DNA sequence: TGCGCCAGCAGCGTGGCTAGCGGGAGTTGGGAGCAGTTCTTC. Translation gives CASSVASGSWEQFF. The genes are TRBV5-1 and TRBJ2-1; 10 nucleotides line up with TRBD2. This CDR3 is built from 14 residues. V was pared by 4 bases and J by 10 bases, with 8 bases of the junction left unmatched. Germline loops: CDR1 SGHRS, CDR2 YFSETQ.

This clone has just one count. The chain has TRBV6-1 and TRBJ1-4, with TRBD1 matching 8 bases. The CDR3 sequence is 18 residues long. The trim removed 4 bases at V and 8 bases at J, leaving 18 bases unmatched. Germline V CDR1 and CDR2: MNHNS, SASEGT. CDR3 sequence (DNA): TGTGCCAGCAGTGCCCGGCCCGGGACAGGTCGGTTTGTAGAAAAACTGTTTTTT. Translated: CASSARPGTGRFVEKLFF.